This T cell receptor beta chain was observed in a study of T cell clusters in autoimmune cytopenias. Points from the study as a whole: Primary autoimmune cytopenia patients seemingly lacked the physiological T cell clusters found in healthy donors. Compared with active autoimmune hepatitis patients, healthy donors showed approximately 2.7-fold more exclusive TRB clusters. Functional roles of the in silico T cell clusters still await experimental validation. TRB repertoire shifts in secondary cytopenia and chronic lymphocytic leukemia mostly reflected lymphoma, not autoimmunity.

TRB rearrangements were amplified by touch-down multiplex PCR with mixed TRB-A/B primers. Each CDR3 protein gets one entry in TCRdb, which reprocessed the multiplex PCR reads and gives no DNA. In all, the sample yields more than 7,500 distinct CDR3 sequences. In the case of this clonotype: Antigen specificity is unknown.

TRB was amplified from about 270 ng of peripheral blood genomic DNA per sample. The CDR3 consists of 16 residues. From germline, CDR1 is SGHVS and CDR2 FNYEAQ. The specimen sequenced was peripheral blood. The chain has TRBV7-6 and TRBJ2-5; checking the TCRdb D call of TRBD1 is not possible without DNA. The source is a human donor with an autoimmune cytopenia or autoimmune hepatitis (not recorded which). This CDR3 is CVRSPPGTEGKETQYF.